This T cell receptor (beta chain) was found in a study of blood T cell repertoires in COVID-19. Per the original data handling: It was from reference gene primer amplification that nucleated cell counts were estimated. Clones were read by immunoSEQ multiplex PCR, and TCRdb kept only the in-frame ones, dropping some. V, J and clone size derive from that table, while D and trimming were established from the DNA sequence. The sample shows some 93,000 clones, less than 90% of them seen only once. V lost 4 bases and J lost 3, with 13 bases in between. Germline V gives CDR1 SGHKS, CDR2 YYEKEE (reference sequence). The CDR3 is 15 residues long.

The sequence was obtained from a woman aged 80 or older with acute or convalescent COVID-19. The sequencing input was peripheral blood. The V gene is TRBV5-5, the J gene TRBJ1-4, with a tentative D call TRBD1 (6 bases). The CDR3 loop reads CASSTQQGSNEKLFF. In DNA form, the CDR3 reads TGTGCCAGCAGCACCCAACAGGGCTCTAATGAAAAACTGTTTTTT.